This passage covers 31 T cell receptor beta chains from one sample sequenced in a study of blood T cell repertoires in COVID-19. Libraries were prepared by immunoSEQ multiplex PCR; TCRdb keeps only in-frame clonotypes and omits some of them. Counted here are 60,000 to 75,000 clones, just over 70% occurring once; the ten biggest clones make up 51%. Material: PBMCs or T cells enriched from blood (not recorded which). Receptor source: a woman aged 55-75 years who had been exposed to COVID-19.

The chain couples TRBV9 to TRBJ2-7, with D hard to call. Trimming took 0 bases from V and 2 from J, leaving 6 bases between them. The CDR3 spans 13 residues. Germline lookup yields CDR1 SGDLS and CDR2 YYNGEE. The CDR3 spells CASSVAPAYEQYF. CDR3 in DNA: TGTGCCAGCAGCGTAGCTCCCGCCTACGAGCAGTACTTC.

This clone was seen at least ten times. The genes are TRBV5-1 and TRBJ2-3; 13 bases match TRBD2. Germline assignment: CDR1 SGHRS and CDR2 YFSETQ. CDR3 length: 17 residues. After removal of 0 bases from V and 3 bases from J, the junction contained 4 bases not matched to a gene. This chain's CDR3 is CASSLGTSGSRTDTQYF. The CDR3 DNA reads TGCGCCAGCAGCTTGGGGACTAGCGGGAGTAGAACAGATACGCAGTATTTT. The whole variable domain, filled in from reference TRBV5-1 and TRBJ2-3, reads KAGVTQTPRYLIKTRGQQVTLSCSPISGHRSVSWYQQTPGQGLQFLFEYFSETQRNKGNFPGRFSGRQFSNSRSEMNVSTLELGDSALYLCASSLGTSGSRTDTQYFGPGTRLTVL.

The rearrangement joins TRBV7-9 to TRBJ2-1, with D possibly matching TRBD1 (6 bases). The CDR3 consists of 14 residues. The V end lost 3 bases, the J end lost 10 bases, and 16 bases lay between the germline ends. Germline values: CDR1 SEHNR, CDR2 FQNEAQ (reference sequence). CDR3 loop: CASSLSRVGGEQFF. CDR3 in DNA: TGTGCCAGCAGCTTGTCCAGGGTAGGGGGAGAGCAGTTCTTC.

This clone was counted at least ten times. V is TRBV3-1 (or the pseudogene TRBV3-2) and J is TRBJ2-1; a possible D gene is TRBD2 (5 bases). There are 15 residues in the CDR3. Germline V CDR1 and CDR2: LGHDT, YNNKEL (reference sequence). V gave up 11 bases and J gave up 4 bases, with 21 bases separating them. The CDR3 DNA follows: TGTGCCGCTGGCCGATTAGCGCCGAGGTACAATGAGCAGTTCTTC. As protein: CAAGRLAPRYNEQFF.

The rearrangement links TRBV5-1 to TRBJ2-1; the D is unclear. This CDR3 has 15 residues. With 5 bases removed from V and 0 bases from J, the gap between germline ends came to 12 bases. From germline, CDR1 is SGHRS and CDR2 YFSETQ. CDR3: CASSVTGRSYNEQFF. The CDR3 DNA is TGCGCCAGCAGTGTCACGGGTCGCTCCTACAATGAGCAGTTCTTC.

The chain employs TRBV5-6 and TRBJ1-2; 9 nucleotides align to TRBD1. The CDR3 has 13 residues. Germline V gene lookup returns CDR1 SGHDT and CDR2 YYEEEE. The V gene end was trimmed by 4 bases and the J gene end by 6 bases; junction bases not matched to a gene: 4. This CDR3 is CASSDTGGNGYTF. As DNA, the CDR3 is TGTGCCAGCAGCGATACAGGGGGCAATGGCTACACCTTC.

The chain combines TRBV9 with TRBJ1-1; maybe TRBD1 (6 bases). The ends were cut back, 3 bases at V and 3 bases at J, with 12 bases in the middle. CDR3 length: 14 residues. Germline V gene lookup returns CDR1 SGDLS and CDR2 YYNGEE. In DNA, the CDR3 is TGTGCCAGCAGCGCGTCCGGACAGTACACTGAAGCTTTCTTT. Amino acid sequence: CASSASGQYTEAFF.

The V gene is TRBV12-3 or TRBV12-4, the J gene TRBJ1-5; 8 bases match TRBD1. This CDR3 contains 13 residues. The V gene end was trimmed by 6 bases and the J gene end by 5 bases; junction bases not matched to a gene: 3. The CDR3 loop reads CASRDREHQPQHF. Written as DNA, the CDR3 is TGTGCCAGCAGGGACAGGGAGCATCAGCCCCAGCATTTT.

The rearrangement joins TRBV5-8 to TRBJ2-1, with D perhaps TRBD2 (6 bases). Germline V gene lookup returns CDR1 SGHTS and CDR2 YDEGEE. Trimming took off 5 bases at V and 2 bases at J, with 17 bases between the two ends. CDR3 length equals 16 residues. CDR3 region: CASRMKDGGTYNEQFF. The CDR3 nucleotides are TGTGCCAGCAGGATGAAGGATGGGGGGACCTACAATGAGCAGTTCTTC.

For this clone: The junction departs from the called germline gene at one end, perhaps through a read error. The J gene is TRBJ2-2, the V gene TRBV7-7; 10 bases line up with TRBD1. The CDR3 is made up of 14 amino acids. The germline gives CDR1 SSHAT, CDR2 FNYEAQ (reference sequence). The chain's CDR3 is CASSRTGGTGELFF. CDR3 DNA sequence: TGTGCTAGCAGCCGGACAGGGGGCACCGGGGAGCTGTTTTTT. Based on the CDR3 plus reference TRBV7-7 and TRBJ2-2, the full variable domain is GAGVSQSPRYKVTKRGQDVTLRCDPISSHATLYWYQQALGQGPEFLTYFNYEAQPDKSGLPSDRFSAERPEGSISTLTIQRTEQRDSAMYRCASSRTGGTGELFFGEGSRLTVL.

This clone was detected many times. This sequence joins TRBV19 and TRBJ1-1; D is possibly TRBD1 (6 bases). The length of the CDR3 is 14 residues. Germline CDR1 LNHDA, CDR2 SQIVND (reference sequence). Trimming left V 5 bases short and J 5 bases short, with 15 bases between. The CDR3 sequence: CASSGSGVWTEAFF. DNA for the CDR3: TGTGCCAGTAGTGGGTCAGGGGTGTGGACTGAAGCTTTCTTT.

The chain uses TRBV12-3 or TRBV12-4 and TRBJ2-1; D gene ambiguous. The CDR3 covers 12 residues. V was clipped by 2 bases and J by 6 bases, with 5 bases between them. Here the CDR3 reads CASSLQVNEQFF. The CDR3, as DNA: TGTGCCAGCAGTTTACAGGTCAATGAGCAGTTCTTC.

CDR3 region: CASSIIRDKHNQPQHF. The CDR3 region has the DNA TGTGCCAGCTCCATTATTAGGGACAAACACAATCAGCCCCAGCATTTT. This sequence joins TRBV18 and TRBJ1-5; maybe TRBD1 (6 bases). The V end was cut by 6 bases, the J end by 3 bases, with 18 bases between. Germline CDR1 reads KGHSH; CDR2 reads LQKENI. This CDR3 is built from 16 residues. Using reference TRBV18 and TRBJ1-5 for the parts outside the CDR3, the full variable domain is NAGVMQNPRHLVRRRGQEARLRCSPMKGHSHVYWYRQLPEEGLKFMVYLQKENIIDESGMPKERFSAEFPKEGPSILRIQQVVRGDSAAYFCASSIIRDKHNQPQHFGDGTRLSIL.

The rearrangement uses TRBV12-3 or TRBV12-4 and TRBJ2-3; D unresolved. This CDR3 spans 12 amino acids. V lost 3 bases, J lost 5 bases, and 6 bases lay in between. CDR3 residues: CASSFGVDTQYF. Written as DNA, the CDR3 is TGTGCCAGCAGTTTCGGTGTAGATACGCAGTATTTT.

The rearrangement joins TRBV28 to TRBJ1-4; D remains ambiguous. The CDR3 length is 15 residues. V lost 4 bases and J lost 0, with 9 bases in between. The germline V gene encodes CDR1 MDHEN and CDR2 SYDVKM. In DNA, the CDR3 is TGTGCCAGCAGTTCCTCCCGTACAACTAATGAAAAACTGTTTTTT. Protein: CASSSSRTTNEKLFF.

The rearrangement joins TRBV4-2 to TRBJ1-1, with D perhaps matching TRBD1 (6 bases). Between the trimmed V and J ends, which lost 1 base and 8 bases, there was a span of 8 bases. The CDR3 length is 12 residues. Germline-derived CDR1 and CDR2 are LGHNA and YNFKEQ. CDR3 nucleotides: TGTGCCAGCAGCCAAGTTCAGGGGGAAGCTTTCTTT. Translation: CASSQVQGEAFF.

This sequence joins TRBV9 and TRBJ2-1; 9 bases fit TRBD2. Per the germline V gene, CDR1 is SGDLS and CDR2 is YYNGEE. V dropped 4 bases and J dropped 8; count of bases not matched to a gene: 13. There are 16 residues in the CDR3. The CDR3 nucleotides are TGTGCCAGCAGCCCATCGACGGGACTAGCATCGGATGAGCAGTTCTTC. Translation gives CASSPSTGLASDEQFF.

CDR3 loop: CASSFPSLTGGTLYSNQPQHF. The DNA for the CDR3 is TGTGCCAGCAGTTTTCCCTCATTGACAGGGGGCACCTTGTATAGCAATCAGCCCCAGCATTTT. The J gene is TRBJ1-5, the V gene TRBV28, with TRBD1 identical over 10 bases. Per the germline V gene, CDR1 is MDHEN and CDR2 is SYDVKM. The length of the CDR3 is 21 residues. V lost 3 bases and J lost 0; bases outside the gene matches: 17.

The rearrangement links TRBV2 to TRBJ2-3; D call uncertain. The germline CDR1 and CDR2 sequences are SNHLY and FYNNEI. The CDR3 runs 15 residues. The V and J ends lost 7 bases and 0 bases respectively, with 14 bases between them. The CDR3 DNA is TGTGCCAGCACCCCTTGGTTGAGGAGCACAGATACGCAGTATTTT. This translates into CASTPWLRSTDTQYF.

Only a few counts were recorded for this clone. J is TRBJ1-3 and V is TRBV18; D call uncertain. CDR3 size: 15 residues. The germline V gene has CDR1 KGHSH and CDR2 LQKENI. Deletions cut 1 base from V and 1 base from J, with 8 bases between. The CDR3 DNA follows: TGTGCCAGCTCACCACGGGAGAAGTCTGGAAACACCATATATTTT. Translation gives CASSPREKSGNTIYF.

This chain connects TRBV15 to TRBJ2-1; 7 nucleotides agree with TRBD2. After removal of 1 base from V and 3 bases from J, the junction contained 9 bases not matched to a gene. The length of the CDR3 is 17 residues. CDR1 is LNHNV, CDR2 YYDKDF, per germline (reference sequence). This chain's CDR3 is CATSRGPGGVGYNEQFF. The CDR3, as DNA: TGTGCCACCAGCAGAGGACCGGGGGGTGTAGGCTACAATGAGCAGTTCTTC.

The chain is built from TRBV19 and TRBJ1-3, with 7 bases that match TRBD1. After removal of 8 bases from V and 7 bases from J, the junction contained 14 bases not matched to a gene. The germline gives CDR1 LNHDA, CDR2 SQIVND (reference sequence). The CDR3 covers 15 residues. The CDR3 DNA sequence: TGTGCCAGTTCGTTGGGGGCGGTCAGGGGGAACACCATATATTTT. This codes for CASSLGAVRGNTIYF.

At least ten counts were recorded for this clone. The chain combines TRBV4-3 with TRBJ2-7, with D possibly matching TRBD2 (6 bases). Trimming took off 5 bases at V and 1 base at J, with 15 bases between the two ends. Per the germline V gene, CDR1 is LGHNA and CDR2 is YSLEER. The CDR3 is made up of 15 amino acids. In nucleotides, the CDR3 is TGCGCCAGCAGCACTCTTCTGGGGGGATCCTACGAGCAGTACTTC. Protein: CASSTLLGGSYEQYF.

The chain has TRBV28 and TRBJ1-2; TRBD1 aligns across 8 bases. Germline CDR1 reads MDHEN; CDR2 reads SYDVKM. Losses at the gene ends were 5 bases for V and 8 bases for J; bases not matched to a gene: 10. CDR3 size: 14 residues. The CDR3 DNA is TGTGCCAGCAGTGGGACAGGTAGCTGGAGGGGCTACACCTTC. Its translation is CASSGTGSWRGYTF.

This clone turned up a few times. This chain uses TRBV30 with TRBJ1-1, with TRBD1 as a possible D gene (6 bases). Between the trimmed V and J ends, which lost 7 bases and 0 bases, there was a span of 9 bases. The CDR3 is 12 amino acids. Per germline, CDR1 GTSNPN and CDR2 SVGIG (reference sequence). The CDR3 nucleotides are TGTGCCTTACGGACAGTGAACACTGAAGCTTTCTTT. Translated, it gives CALRTVNTEAFF.

The rearrangement links TRBV29-1 to TRBJ1-4; unclear D gene. The CDR3 contains 13 residues. Trimming removed 6 bases at V and 3 bases at J, with 11 bases between. The germline V gene encodes CDR1 SQVTM and CDR2 ANQGSEA. The CDR3 coding sequence is TGCAGCGTGAGGACTCAGGCTAATGAAAAACTGTTTTTT. Amino acids: CSVRTQANEKLFF. Full variable domain (outside the CDR3, taken from reference TRBV29-1 and TRBJ1-4): SAVISQKPSRDICQRGTSLTIQCQVDSQVTMMFWYRQQPGQSLTLIATANQGSEATYESGFVIDKFPISRPNLTFSTLTVSNMSPEDSSIYLCSVRTQANEKLFFGSGTQLSVL.

This clone was seen many times. In DNA form, the CDR3 reads TGTGCCAGCAGGAATGAACTCGGAGGGGCTTTCTTT. Translating it yields CASRNELGGAFF. The rearrangement joins TRBV28 to TRBJ1-1; no definite D call. The germline V and J ends were trimmed by 6 bases and 11 bases, with 16 bases remaining between them. CDR1 MDHEN and CDR2 SYDVKM come from the germline V gene. The length of the CDR3 is 12 residues.

This clone has just a few counts. V and J are TRBV9 and TRBJ1-2, with a tentative D call TRBD1 (6 bases). Trimming left V 2 bases short and J 7 bases short, with 12 bases between. The CDR3 is made up of 13 amino acids. Germline assignment: CDR1 SGDLS and CDR2 YYNGEE. The chain's CDR3 is CASSVSAGVGYTF. CDR3 coding DNA: TGTGCCAGCAGCGTTAGTGCAGGGGTTGGCTACACCTTC.

The J gene is TRBJ2-2, the V gene TRBV10-2; D unclear. The V end was cut by 3 bases, the J end by 0 bases, with 5 bases between. The CDR3 loop spans 14 amino acids. CDR1 WSHSY and CDR2 SAAADI come from the germline V gene. DNA of the CDR3: TGCGCCAGCAGTGACCCCGCGAACACCGGGGAGCTGTTTTTT. It yields the protein CASSDPANTGELFF.

This chain uses TRBV4-1 with TRBJ2-5; 9 nucleotides agree with TRBD1. CDR1 MGHRA and CDR2 YSYEKL come from the germline V gene. The CDR3 spans 14 residues. V was pared by 4 bases and J by 2 bases, with 2 bases of the junction left unmatched. The chain's CDR3 is CASSLDRGQETQYF. In DNA, the CDR3 is TGCGCCAGCAGCCTTGACAGGGGGCAAGAGACCCAGTACTTC.

As concerns this clone: The junction differs from germline at one of its ends, possibly a read error. V and J are TRBV6-4 and TRBJ1-2; 7 nucleotides line up with TRBD1. This CDR3 has 10 residues. Germline-derived CDR1 and CDR2 are MRHNA and SNTAGT. The CDR3 DNA sequence: TGTGCCAGCAGGGAGAGGGGGCTGGGCTTC. Translation: CASRERGLGF.